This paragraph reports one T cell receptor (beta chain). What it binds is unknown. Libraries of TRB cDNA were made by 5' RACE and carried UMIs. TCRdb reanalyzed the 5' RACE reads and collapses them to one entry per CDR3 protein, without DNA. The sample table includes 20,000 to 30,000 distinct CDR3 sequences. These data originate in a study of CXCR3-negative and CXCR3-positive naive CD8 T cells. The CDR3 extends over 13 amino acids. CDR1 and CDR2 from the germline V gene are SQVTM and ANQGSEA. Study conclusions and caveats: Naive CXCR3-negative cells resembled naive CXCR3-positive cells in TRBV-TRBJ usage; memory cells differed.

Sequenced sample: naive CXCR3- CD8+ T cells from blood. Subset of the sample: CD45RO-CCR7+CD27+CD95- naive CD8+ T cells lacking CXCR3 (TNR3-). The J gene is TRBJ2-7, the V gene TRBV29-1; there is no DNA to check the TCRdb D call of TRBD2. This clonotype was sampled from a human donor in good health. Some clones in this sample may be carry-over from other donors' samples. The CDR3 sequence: CSGRLGAGYEQYF.